This paragraph reports one TCR beta chain. Antigen specificity is unknown. TCR beta CDR3 regions were amplified from RNA. HTBI primers were used for first-round RT-PCR of the TCR CDR3. TCRdb re-called the multiplex PCR reads with MiXCR, one entry per CDR3 protein. Of about 320,000 distinct CDR3 sequences listed, around a sixth were seen once; the top ten hold 33%. Trimming removed 1 base at V and 6 bases at J, with 15 bases between. The CDR3 spans 15 residues. CDR1 is SGHDN, CDR2 FVKESK, per germline. The data were obtained in a study of T cells in Graves' hyperthyroidism and ophthalmopathy. Study context: Peripheral blood was obtained at initial diagnosis, preceding any treatment. Study conclusions and caveats: In the analysis, a 13 V-J model separated ophthalmopathy from stable hyperthyroidism. In validation, the model predicted ophthalmopathy. These predictions came a median about 6 months before onset.

Isolation of PBMCs was performed on 8.5 to 10 ml fresh peripheral blood. This TCR was sampled from a man aged 30 to 39 with Graves' hyperthyroidism. This chain uses TRBV14 with TRBJ1-1; D remains unclear. Sample: blood. The CDR3, as DNA: TGTGCCAGCAGCCAAGTGGAGAAGGACGGCGCTGAAGCTTTCTTT. This encodes CASSQVEKDGAEAFF.